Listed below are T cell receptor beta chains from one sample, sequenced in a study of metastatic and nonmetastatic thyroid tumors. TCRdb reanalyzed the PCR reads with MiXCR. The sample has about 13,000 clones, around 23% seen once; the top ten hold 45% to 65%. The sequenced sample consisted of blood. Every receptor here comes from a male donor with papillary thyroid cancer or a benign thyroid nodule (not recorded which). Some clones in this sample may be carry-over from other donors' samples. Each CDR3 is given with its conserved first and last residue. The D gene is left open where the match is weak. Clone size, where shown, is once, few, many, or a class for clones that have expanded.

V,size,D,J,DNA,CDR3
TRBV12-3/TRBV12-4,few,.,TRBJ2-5,TGTGCCAGCGGCCCCTCGGGGGGCAGGGAGACCCAGTACTTC,CASGPSGGRETQYF
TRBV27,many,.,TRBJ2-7,TGTGCCAGCAGTTTACGGAGGAGTGCCCACTACGAGCAGTACTTC,CASSLRRSAHYEQYF
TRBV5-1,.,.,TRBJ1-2,TGCGCCAGCAGCTTCGTTCCCCAGACGGTACGGGGCTACACCTTC,CASSFVPQTVRGYTF
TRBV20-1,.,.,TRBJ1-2,TGCAGTGCTAGGTCCAGGGATGGCTATGGCTACACCTTC,CSARSRDGYGYTF
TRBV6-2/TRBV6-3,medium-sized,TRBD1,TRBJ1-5,TGTGCCAGCAGGCGAGGGGGGGACCCCCAGGGGGGCGGTCAGCCCCAGCATTTT,CASRRGGDPQGGGQPQHF
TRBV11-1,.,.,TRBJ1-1,TGTGCCAGCAGCTTCGGGGGGACAACTGAAGCTTTCTTT,CASSFGGTTEAFF
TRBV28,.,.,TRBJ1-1,TGTGCCAGCAGCAACCCGGGCAGGGCCAACACTGAAGCTTTCTTT,CASSNPGRANTEAFF
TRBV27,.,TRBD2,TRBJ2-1,TGTGCCAGCAGTTTATCGGGACTAGATTGGAGCAATGAGCAGTTCTTC,CASSLSGLDWSNEQFF
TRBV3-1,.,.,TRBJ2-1,TGTGCCAGCAGCCTCACAACCCCGGGCCTGGGCAATGAGCAGTTCTTC,CASSLTTPGLGNEQFF
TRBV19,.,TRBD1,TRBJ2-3,TGTGCCAGTAGTATCGGGACAGGGTACACAGATACGCAGTATTTT,CASSIGTGYTDTQYF
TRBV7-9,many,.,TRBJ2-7,TGTGCCAGCAGCCGGGACATCTCCTACGAGCAGTACTTC,CASSRDISYEQYF
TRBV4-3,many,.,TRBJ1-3,TGCGCCAGCAGCCACCAGTACGGGGGATACGGAAACACCATATATTTT,CASSHQYGGYGNTIYF
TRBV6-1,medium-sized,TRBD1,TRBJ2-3,TGTGCCAGCAGTGTCGGGCAAGGGGGCCCAGATACGCAGTATTTT,CASSVGQGGPDTQYF
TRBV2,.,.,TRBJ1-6,TGTGCCAGCAGTGCTCTCTACCTGGGTTCACCCCTCCACTTT,CASSALYLGSPLHF
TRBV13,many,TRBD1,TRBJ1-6,TGTGCCAGCAGCCGCCGGGACAGGGAGGATTCACCCCTCCACTTT,CASSRRDREDSPLHF
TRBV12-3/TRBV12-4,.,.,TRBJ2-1,TGTGCCAGCAGTTTAGGTCCCCCCTCCTACAATGAGCAGTTCTTC,CASSLGPPSYNEQFF
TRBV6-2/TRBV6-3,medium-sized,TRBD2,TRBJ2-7,TGTGCCAGCAGTGGGTACCGGGACTACTTTCCAAACTACGAGCAGTACTTC,CASSGYRDYFPNYEQYF
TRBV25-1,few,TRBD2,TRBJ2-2,TGTGCCAGCAGTGGCACGGGACTAGCGGGCTTCACCGGGGAGCTGTTTTTT,CASSGTGLAGFTGELFF
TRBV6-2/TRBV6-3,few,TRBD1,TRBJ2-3,TGTGCCAGCAGTGGACCCGGGACAGTCAACACAGATACGCAGTATTTT,CASSGPGTVNTDTQYF
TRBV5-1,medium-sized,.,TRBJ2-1,TGCGCCAGCAGCATGGACTCAAATGAGCAGTTCTTC,CASSMDSNEQFF
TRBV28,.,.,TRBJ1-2,TGTGCCAGCAGTTTGGGACGGACCTATGGCTACACCTTC,CASSLGRTYGYTF
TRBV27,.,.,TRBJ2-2,TGTGCCAGCAGTTTGAGAGTGGACGGGATCGGGGAGCTGTTTTTT,CASSLRVDGIGELFF
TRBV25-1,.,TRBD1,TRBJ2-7,TGTGCCAGCAGTGAACGACAGGGGGCGGGCGGGAGTCAGGAGGGCCACTACGAGCAGTACTTC,CASSERQGAGGSQEGHYEQYF
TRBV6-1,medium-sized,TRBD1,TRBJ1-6,TGTGCCAGCAGTTTGGGGGACAGGGGATCACCCCTCCACTTT,CASSLGDRGSPLHF
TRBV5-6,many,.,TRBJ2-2,TGTGCCAGCAGCATAACCGACACCGGGGAGCTGTTTTTT,CASSITDTGELFF
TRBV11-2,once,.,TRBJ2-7,TGTGCCAGCAGCCCATTTCGGCAGGGTGGGGGCTCTGGCGAGCAGTACTTC,CASSPFRQGGGSGEQYF
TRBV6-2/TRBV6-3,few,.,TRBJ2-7,TGTGCCACCCATCCGGGGCGGGCACCCTCCTACGAGCAGTACTTC,CATHPGRAPSYEQYF
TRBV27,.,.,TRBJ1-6,TGTGCCAGCAGAAAACAGGGCCCGTCTCCCCTCCACTTT,CASRKQGPSPLHF
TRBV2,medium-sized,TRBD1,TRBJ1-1,TGTGCCAGCAGGCCACTACAGGGGGGGAACACTGAAGCTTTCTTT,CASRPLQGGNTEAFF
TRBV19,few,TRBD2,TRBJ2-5,TGTGCCAGTAGTCGGACTCCGGGGGGAGAGACCCAGTACTTC,CASSRTPGGETQYF
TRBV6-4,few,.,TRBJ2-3,TGTGCCAGCAGTGAAGCGGCTAGCACAGATACGCAGTATTTT,CASSEAASTDTQYF
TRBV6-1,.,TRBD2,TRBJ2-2,TGTGCCAGCACCGAGAGGTTAGCGGGGAACACCGGGGAGCTGTTTTTT,CASTERLAGNTGELFF
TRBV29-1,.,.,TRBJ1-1,TGCAGCGCTTCCATAGGGACGGGGGGCGCGGGAAGTAACACTGAAGCTTTCTTT,CSASIGTGGAGSNTEAFF
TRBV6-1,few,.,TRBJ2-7,TGTGCCAGCAGTGAATCAGCAGGGGGGTCCTACGAGCAGTACTTC,CASSESAGGSYEQYF